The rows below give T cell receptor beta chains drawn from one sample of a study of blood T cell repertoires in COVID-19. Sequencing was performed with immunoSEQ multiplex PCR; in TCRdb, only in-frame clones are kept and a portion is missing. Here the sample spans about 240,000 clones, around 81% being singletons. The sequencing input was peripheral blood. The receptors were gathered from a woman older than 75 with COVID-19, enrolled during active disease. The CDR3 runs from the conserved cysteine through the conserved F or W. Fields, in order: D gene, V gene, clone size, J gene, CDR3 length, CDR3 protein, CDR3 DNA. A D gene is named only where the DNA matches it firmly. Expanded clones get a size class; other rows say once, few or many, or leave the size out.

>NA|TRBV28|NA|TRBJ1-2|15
CASNLDSVYGYGYTF
TGTGCCAGCAACTTAGACAGCGTCTACGGCTATGGCTACACCTTC
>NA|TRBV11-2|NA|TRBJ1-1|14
CASSLGQKNTEAFF
TGTGCCAGCAGCTTAGGTCAGAAGAACACTGAAGCTTTCTTT
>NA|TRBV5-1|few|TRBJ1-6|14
CASSLGDSNSPLHF
TGCGCCAGCAGCTTAGGGGATTCAAATTCACCCCTCCACTTT
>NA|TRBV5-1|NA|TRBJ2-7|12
CASRIGIHEQYF
TGCGCCAGCAGAATCGGGATCCACGAGCAGTACTTC
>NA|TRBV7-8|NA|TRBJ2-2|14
CASSAASNTGELFF
TGTGCCAGCAGCGCAGCGTCGAACACCGGGGAGCTGTTTTTT
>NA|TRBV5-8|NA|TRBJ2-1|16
CASASNRVWSYNEQFF
TGTGCCAGCGCGTCAAATAGAGTGTGGTCCTACAATGAGCAGTTCTTC
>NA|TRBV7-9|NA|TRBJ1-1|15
CASSSRQAQNTEAFF
TGTGCCAGCAGCTCTAGACAGGCCCAGAACACTGAAGCTTTCTTT
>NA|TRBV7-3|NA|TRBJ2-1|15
CASSLMAGGYNEQFF
TGTGCCAGCAGCTTAATGGCGGGCGGCTACAATGAGCAGTTCTTC
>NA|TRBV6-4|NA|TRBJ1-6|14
CASSVGPGNSPLHF
TGTGCCAGCAGTGTTGGTCCAGGAAATTCACCCCTCCACTTT
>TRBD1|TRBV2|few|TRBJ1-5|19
CASSSSGTALAYSNQPQHF
TGTGCCAGCAGTTCCTCCGGGACAGCTCTAGCGTATAGCAATCAGCCCCAGCATTTT
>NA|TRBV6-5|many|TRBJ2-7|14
CASGKSRGSYEQYF
TGTGCCAGTGGCAAAAGCAGGGGCTCCTACGAGCAGTACTTC
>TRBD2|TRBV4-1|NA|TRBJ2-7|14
CASSQTGGSYEQYF
TGCGCCAGCAGCCAAACGGGAGGCTCCTACGAGCAGTACTTC
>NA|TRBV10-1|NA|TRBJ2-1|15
CASSDPVTGKNEQFF
TGCGCCAGCAGTGACCCTGTGACAGGCAAAAATGAGCAGTTCTTC
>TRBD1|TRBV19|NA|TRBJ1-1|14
CASKRDRGNTEAFF
TGTGCCAGTAAGAGGGACAGGGGGAACACTGAAGCTTTCTTT
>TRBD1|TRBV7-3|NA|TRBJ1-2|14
CASSPYGQAHGYTF
TGTGCCAGCAGCCCATATGGACAGGCCCATGGCTACACCTTC
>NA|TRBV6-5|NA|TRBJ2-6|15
CASRRTLSGANVLTF
TGTGCCAGCAGACGGACTCTCTCTGGGGCCAACGTCCTGACTTTC
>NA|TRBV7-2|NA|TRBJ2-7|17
CASSLGSGLQSSYEQYF
TGTGCCAGCAGCTTAGGGAGCGGGCTTCAAAGCTCCTACGAGCAGTACTTC
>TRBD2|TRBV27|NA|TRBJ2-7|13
CASGTSGIYEQYF
TGTGCCAGCGGAACTAGCGGGATCTACGAGCAGTACTTC
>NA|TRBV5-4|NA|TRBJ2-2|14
CASSRDFNTGELFF
TGTGCCAGCAGCCGGGACTTTAACACCGGGGAGCTGTTTTTT
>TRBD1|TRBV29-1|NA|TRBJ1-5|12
CSVQQGDQPQHF
TGCAGCGTTCAACAGGGGGATCAGCCCCAGCATTTT
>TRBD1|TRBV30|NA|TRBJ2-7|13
CAFGQGSSYEQYF
TGTGCCTTCGGACAGGGTAGTTCCTACGAGCAGTACTTC
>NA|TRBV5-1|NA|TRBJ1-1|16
CASSLPGVAQNTEAFF
TGCGCCAGCAGCCTCCCCGGGGTAGCGCAGAACACTGAAGCTTTCTTT
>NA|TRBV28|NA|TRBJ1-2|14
CASSRNRAPYGYTF
TGTGCCAGCAGCCGGAACAGAGCTCCCTATGGCTACACCTTC
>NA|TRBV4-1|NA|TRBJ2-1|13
CASSQDGSRWQFF
TGCGCCAGCAGCCAAGATGGGAGTCGGTGGCAGTTCTTC
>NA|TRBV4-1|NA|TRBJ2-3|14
CASSAPDSTDTQYF
TGCGCCAGCAGCGCCCCAGATAGCACAGATACGCAGTATTTT
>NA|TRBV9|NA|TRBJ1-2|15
CASNPSGSSNYGYTF
TGTGCCAGCAACCCATCGGGGTCTTCTAACTATGGCTACACCTTC
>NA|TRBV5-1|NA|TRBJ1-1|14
CASSFTQENTEAFF
TGCGCCAGCAGCTTTACCCAGGAAAACACTGAAGCTTTCTTT
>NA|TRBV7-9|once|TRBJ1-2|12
CASAQGLYGYTF
TGTGCCAGCGCACAGGGTCTCTATGGCTACACCTTC
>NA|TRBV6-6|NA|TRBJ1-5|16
CASSRSRGSSNQPQHF
TGTGCCAGCAGCCGATCACGGGGGTCGAGCAATCAGCCCCAGCATTTT
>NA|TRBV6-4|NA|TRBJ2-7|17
CASPEGGGSCSAYEQYF
TGTGCCAGTCCTGAGGGGGGGGGATCCTGTTCCGCCTACGAGCAGTACTTC
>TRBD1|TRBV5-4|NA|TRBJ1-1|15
CASSLGQGGYTEAFF
TGTGCCAGCAGCTTGGGACAGGGGGGATACACTGAAGCTTTCTTT
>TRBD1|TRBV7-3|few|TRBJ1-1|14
CASSPTGGNTEAFF
TGTGCCAGCAGCCCAACAGGGGGAAACACTGAAGCTTTCTTT
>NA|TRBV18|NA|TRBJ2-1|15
CASSQSSGSYNEQFF
TGTGCCAGCTCACAATCGAGCGGGTCCTACAATGAGCAGTTCTTC
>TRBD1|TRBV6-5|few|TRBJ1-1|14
CASSMRQGDTEAFF
TGTGCCAGCAGTATGCGACAGGGTGACACTGAAGCTTTCTTT
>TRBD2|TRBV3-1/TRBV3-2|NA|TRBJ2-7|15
CAGSYGTSGSYEQYF
TGTGCCGGCAGCTACGGGACTAGCGGGTCCTACGAGCAGTACTTC
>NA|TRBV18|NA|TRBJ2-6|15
CASSPSRAGANVLTF
TGTGCCAGCTCACCATCCCGGGCTGGGGCCAACGTCCTGACTTTC
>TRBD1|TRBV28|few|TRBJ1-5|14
CASSRDSSNQPQHF
TGTGCCAGCAGCCGGGACAGTAGCAATCAGCCCCAGCATTTT
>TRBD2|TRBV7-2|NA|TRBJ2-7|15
CASSSGLAGVYEQYF
TGTGCCAGCAGCTCGGGACTAGCGGGAGTCTACGAGCAGTACTTC
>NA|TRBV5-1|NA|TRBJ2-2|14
CASSPTQGTGELFF
TGCGCCAGCAGCCCGACCCAGGGCACCGGGGAGCTGTTTTTT
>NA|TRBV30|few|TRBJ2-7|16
CAWRTEIGSLAYEQYF
TGTGCCTGGAGGACAGAGATAGGTTCCTTAGCCTACGAGCAGTACTTC
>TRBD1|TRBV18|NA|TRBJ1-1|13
CASSPNLDRGAFF
TGTGCCAGCTCACCCAATTTAGACAGGGGAGCTTTCTTT
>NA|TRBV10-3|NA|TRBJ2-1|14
CAIRGQASFDEQFF
TGTGCCATCAGGGGCCAGGCGTCATTCGATGAGCAGTTCTTC
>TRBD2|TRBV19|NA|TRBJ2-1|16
CASRVGGRSSYNEQFF
TGTGCCAGTAGGGTCGGGGGGAGGAGCTCCTACAATGAGCAGTTCTTC